This T cell receptor (beta chain) was found in a study of CD8+CD57+ T cells in acquired aplastic anemia. Study background: Sorted CD4+ and CD8+ cell DNA averaged approximately 3.4 ug.

Trimming stripped 6 bases from V and 4 bases from J, with 9 bases between. CDR1 and CDR2 (germline): SQVTM, ANQGSEA. The CDR3 is 11 amino acids. The study profiled TCR beta VDJ and CDR3 using genomic DNA as template. TCRdb independently ran MiXCR on the reads; one entry per CDR3 protein. The sample shows about 70,000 distinct CDR3 sequences, under 65% of them seen only once. The chain links TRBV29-1 to TRBJ1-1, with D maybe TRBD1 (5 bases). The clonotype comes from a human donor in good health, serving as a control. The specimen sequenced was sorted CD4+, CD8+, or CD8+CD57+ T cells (not recorded which) from PBMCs. The CDR3 spells CSVQGTTEAFF. CDR3 DNA: TGCAGCGTACAAGGGACCACTGAAGCTTTCTTT.